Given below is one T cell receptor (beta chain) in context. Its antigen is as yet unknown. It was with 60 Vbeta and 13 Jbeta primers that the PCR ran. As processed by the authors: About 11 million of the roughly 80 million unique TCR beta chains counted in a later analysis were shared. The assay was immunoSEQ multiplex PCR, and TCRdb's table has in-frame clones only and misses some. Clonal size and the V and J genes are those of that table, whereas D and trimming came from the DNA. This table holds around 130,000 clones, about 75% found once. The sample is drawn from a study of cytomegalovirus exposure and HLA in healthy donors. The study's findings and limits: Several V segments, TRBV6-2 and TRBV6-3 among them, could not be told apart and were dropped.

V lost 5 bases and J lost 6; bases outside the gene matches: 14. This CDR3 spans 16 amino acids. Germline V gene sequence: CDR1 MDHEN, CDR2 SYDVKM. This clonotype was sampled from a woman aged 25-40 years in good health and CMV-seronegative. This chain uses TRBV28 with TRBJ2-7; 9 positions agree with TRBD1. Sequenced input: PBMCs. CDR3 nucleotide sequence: TGTGCCAGCAGTCAACCGGGACAGGGTAAAATATCCGAGCAGTACGTC. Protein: CASSQPGQGKISEQYV.